This T cell receptor (beta chain) was identified during a study of blood T cells in healthy people across ages (dated by TCRdb to 2013 to 2016). For the wider study: In model experiments, roughly one uniquely barcoded TCR beta cDNA molecule per two T cells was captured by template switching. Age-related changes in TCR beta repertoire diversity were measured in the study by deep sequencing normalized with unique cDNA molecular identifiers. The donors were divided into four age groups: young (average roughly 17 years), middle-aged (under 40), aged (roughly 66) and long-lived (about 84). To avoid experimental bias, donors of different ages were distributed randomly across sequencing lanes. For two donors (one aged 18 to 30 and one aged 80 or older), the study analyzed two additional independent replicas of 1 million unique cDNA reads from the same blood draw.

Summary of the overall study and its limitations: Since profiling was done on bulk unsorted PBMCs, naive and antigen-experienced compartments could not be conclusively compared. A strong correlation was found between observed TCR beta diversity and the percentage of naive T cells measured by flow cytometry. Compared with the aged group, the long-lived group had more naive CD4+ T cells, fewer expanded clones and increased TCR diversity, suggesting age selection. Observed TCR beta diversity per million T cells fell roughly linearly with age, and a significant reduction was already apparent by age around 44. Total diversity estimates from one million sequenced T cells were considered lower bounds and underestimates. The CMV infection status of donors was not known, potentially confounding age-related changes in expanded clonotypes.

The library was prepared using 5' RACE. Sequencing was performed on an Illumina HiSeq 2500. A second about 7 to 12 cycle PCR used a sample-barcoded 5' primer and a J-beta primer mix. Each TCR beta cDNA molecule received a unique molecular identifier from a template-switch 5' adaptor carrying 12 random nucleotides. At least 2.5 million CDR3-containing paired-end reads were obtained from each sample. All of the RNA was converted into first-strand cDNA using the Mint cDNA synthesis kit, with a TRBC-specific oligonucleotide serving as the primer. Following uracil-DNA glycosylase treatment, a first 18-cycle PCR with universal primers M1SS and BC2_uni_R was performed on all cDNA. The published analysis was carried out like this. Each sample was normalized by randomly selecting 1 million high-quality reads, each carrying a distinct molecular identifier. Reads with shared molecular identifiers were discarded instead of being binned into consensus sequences. MiTCR, run with a Q25 quality threshold and the strictest error-elimination algorithm, handled CDR3 identification, clonotype clustering and error correction. A nonparametric unseen species model using Euler transformation provided a lower-bound estimate of total TCR beta diversity. The raw public reads went through TCRdb reprocessing: fastp at Q25, MiXCR clone calling, in-frame beta chains kept. Entries that share a CDR3 protein sequence are merged under the most common genes and DNA. The V and J calls, along with clone size, are taken from TCRdb and not from the paper's own processing. This sample comprises more than 550,000 distinct CDR3 sequences, about a fifth of them detected only once. Roughly 22% of the sample goes to the ten largest clones.

Reading from cysteine to phenylalanine, the CDR3 counts 14 amino acids. This entry keeps only the CDR3 DNA: 42 bases, framed from base 1. V loses 2 bases at its end and J loses 4 bases; junction bases beyond the gene matches: 4. In the germline V gene (reference sequence), CDR1 corresponds to DFQATT and CDR2 to SNEGSKA. About this clonotype itself: The target of this receptor is not known. Base qualities are not provided; no much larger clone lies one nucleotide away.

Systemically healthy Caucasian individuals from Russia, over 30 in total and aged about 6 to 100 years, were included as donors. Each donor gave approximately 9.3 milliliters of peripheral blood, collected into EDTA-treated Vacutainer tubes. Ficoll-Paque density-gradient centrifugation was used to isolate PBMCs, with at least 6.5 million per sample. Trizol reagent was used to extract total RNA from the PBMCs, yielding at least 5 micrograms per sample. For every donor, an aliquot of PBMCs went through flow cytometry to measure the percentages of naive CD45RAhigh/CD27high T cells. The rearranged chain carries TRBV20-1 and TRBJ2-3, with TRBD2 identical over 9 junction bases. Sequenced sample: blood. The TCR was taken from a man in his sixties or seventies in good health. The CDR3 has the sequence CSARLAGRSDTQYF. DNA sequence: TGCAGTGCTAGACTAGCGGGGAGATCAGATACGCAGTATTTT.